This T cell receptor beta chain comes out of a study of T-cell memory formation after mild COVID-19. Researchers used 5'RACE with constant-segment primers to make TCR alpha and TCR beta cDNA libraries that carry sample barcodes and UMIs. TCRdb analysed the 5' RACE reads with MiXCR anew, one entry per CDR3 protein. The profile shows 400,000 or so distinct CDR3 sequences, roughly 20% of them singletons. Only a few counts were recorded for this clonotype. The TCR comes from an adult woman who had mild COVID-19 (a few samples of this study predate the infection). Cell type and time point are not known. Material for sequencing was PBMCs or a T cell subset sorted from them (not recorded which).

The CDR3 region is CSADPATSKETQYF. In DNA, the CDR3 is TGCAGTGCTGACCCCGCGACTAGTAAAGAGACCCAGTACTTC. The J gene is TRBJ2-5, the V gene TRBV20-1; D may be TRBD2 (6 bases). The V gene's germline CDR1 is DFQATT and CDR2 SNEGSKA (reference sequence). V dropped 5 bases and J dropped 3 bases, with 16 bases sitting between them. The CDR3 is 14 residues long.